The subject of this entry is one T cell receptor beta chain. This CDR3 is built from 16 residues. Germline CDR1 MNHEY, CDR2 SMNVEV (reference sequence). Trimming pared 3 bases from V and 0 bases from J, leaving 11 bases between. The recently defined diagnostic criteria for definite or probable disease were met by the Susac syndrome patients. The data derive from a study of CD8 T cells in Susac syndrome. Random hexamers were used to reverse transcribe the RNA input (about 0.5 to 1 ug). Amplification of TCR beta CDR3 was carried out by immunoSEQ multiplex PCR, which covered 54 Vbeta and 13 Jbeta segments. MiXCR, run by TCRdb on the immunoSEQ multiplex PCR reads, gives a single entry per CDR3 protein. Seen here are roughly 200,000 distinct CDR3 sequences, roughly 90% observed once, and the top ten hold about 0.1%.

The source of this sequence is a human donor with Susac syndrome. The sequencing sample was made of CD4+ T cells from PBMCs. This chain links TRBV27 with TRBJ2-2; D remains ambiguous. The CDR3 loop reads CASSFSSAPNTGELFF. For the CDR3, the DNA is TGTGCCAGCAGTTTTTCATCGGCACCGAACACCGGGGAGCTGTTTTTT.